This TCR beta chain was recovered during a study of brain metastases from non-small cell lung cancer. Study results and limitations: Expanded T-cell clones appeared in roughly 60% of brain metastases over primaries. Fewer infiltrating T cells were found in brain metastases than primaries.

J lost 2 bases, V lost 8 bases, and 2 bases had no gene match. The CDR3 covers 12 residues. The germline V gene encodes CDR1 ENHRY and CDR2 SYGVKD. The protocol was immunoSEQ multiplex PCR, while the TCRdb copy is restricted to in-frame clones and leaves out a portion. Of about 1,600 clones in the sample, around nine tenths were seen once. As regards this clone: Antigen specificity is unknown.

The rearrangement links TRBV10-3 to TRBJ2-7, with 8 bases that match TRBD1. The receptor was derived from a donor aged 40 or over with non-small cell lung cancer. The sequencing sample was made of primary lung tumor tissue. This chain's CDR3 is CAIGTGTYEQYF. The CDR3 nucleotides are TGTGCCATCGGGACAGGAACCTACGAGCAGTACTTC.